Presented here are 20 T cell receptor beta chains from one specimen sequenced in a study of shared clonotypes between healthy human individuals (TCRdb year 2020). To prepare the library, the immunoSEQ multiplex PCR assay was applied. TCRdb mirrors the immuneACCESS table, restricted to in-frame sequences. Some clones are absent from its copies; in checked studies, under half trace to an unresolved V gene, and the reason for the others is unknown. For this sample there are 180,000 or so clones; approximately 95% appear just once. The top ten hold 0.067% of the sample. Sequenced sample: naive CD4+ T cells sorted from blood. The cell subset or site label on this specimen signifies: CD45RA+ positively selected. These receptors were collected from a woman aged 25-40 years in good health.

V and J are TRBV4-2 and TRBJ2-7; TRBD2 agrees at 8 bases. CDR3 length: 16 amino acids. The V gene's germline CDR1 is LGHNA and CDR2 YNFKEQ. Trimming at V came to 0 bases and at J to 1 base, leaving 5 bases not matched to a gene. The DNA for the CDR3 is TGTGCCAGCAGCCAAGATCTGGCGGGGGGTTCCTACGAGCAGTACTTC. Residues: CASSQDLAGGSYEQYF.

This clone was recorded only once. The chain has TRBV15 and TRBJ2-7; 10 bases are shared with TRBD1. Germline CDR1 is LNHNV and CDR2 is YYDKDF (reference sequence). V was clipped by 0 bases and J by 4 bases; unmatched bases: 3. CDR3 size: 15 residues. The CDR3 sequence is CATSRDRDRGYEQYF. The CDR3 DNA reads TGTGCCACCAGCAGAGATCGGGACAGGGGTTACGAGCAGTACTTC.

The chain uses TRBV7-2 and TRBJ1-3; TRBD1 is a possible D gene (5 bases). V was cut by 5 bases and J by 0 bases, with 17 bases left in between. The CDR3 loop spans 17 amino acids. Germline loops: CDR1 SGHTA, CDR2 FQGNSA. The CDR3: CASSNPPGRNSGNTIYF. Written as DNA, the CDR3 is TGTGCCAGCAGCAATCCCCCGGGACGGAACTCTGGAAACACCATATATTTT.

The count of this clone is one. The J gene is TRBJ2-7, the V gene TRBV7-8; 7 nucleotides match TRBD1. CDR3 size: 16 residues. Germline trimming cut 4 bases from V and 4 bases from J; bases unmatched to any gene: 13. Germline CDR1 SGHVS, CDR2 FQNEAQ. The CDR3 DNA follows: TGTGCCAGCAGCTCCAGGGTAGGGGGCGAGGTGTACGAGCAGTACTTC. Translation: CASSSRVGGEVYEQYF.

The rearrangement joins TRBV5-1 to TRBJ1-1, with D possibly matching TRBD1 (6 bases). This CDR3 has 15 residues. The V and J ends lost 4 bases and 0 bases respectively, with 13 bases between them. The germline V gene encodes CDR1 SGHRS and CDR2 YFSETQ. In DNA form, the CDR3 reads TGCGCCAGCAGCCAAAGACAGGAGGTGAACACTGAAGCTTTCTTT. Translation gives CASSQRQEVNTEAFF.

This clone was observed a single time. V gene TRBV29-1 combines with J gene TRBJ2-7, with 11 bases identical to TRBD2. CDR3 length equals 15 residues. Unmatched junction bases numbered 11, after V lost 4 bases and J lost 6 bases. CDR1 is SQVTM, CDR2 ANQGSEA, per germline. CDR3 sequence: CSVGFGLAGGPEQYF. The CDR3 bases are TGCAGCGTTGGATTTGGTCTAGCGGGAGGCCCCGAGCAGTACTTC.

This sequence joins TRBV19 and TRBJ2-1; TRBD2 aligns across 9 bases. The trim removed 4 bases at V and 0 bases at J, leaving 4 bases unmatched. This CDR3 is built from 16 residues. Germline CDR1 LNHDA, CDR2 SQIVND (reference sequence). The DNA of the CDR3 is TGTGCCAGTAGTACACGTAGCGGGAGCTCCTACAATGAGCAGTTCTTC. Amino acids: CASSTRSGSSYNEQFF.

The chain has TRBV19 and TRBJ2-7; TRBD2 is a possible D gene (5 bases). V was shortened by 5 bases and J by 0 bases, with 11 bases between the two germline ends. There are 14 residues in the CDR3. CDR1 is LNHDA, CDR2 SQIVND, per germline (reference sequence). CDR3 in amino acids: CASSPREFSYEQYF. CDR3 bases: TGTGCCAGTAGTCCCCGGGAATTCTCCTACGAGCAGTACTTC. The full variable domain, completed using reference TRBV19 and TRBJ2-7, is DGGITQSPKYLFRKEGQNVTLSCEQNLNHDAMYWYRQDPGQGLRLIYYSQIVNDFQKGDIAEGYSVSREKKESFPLTVTSAQKNPTAFYLCASSPREFSYEQYFGPGTRLTVT.

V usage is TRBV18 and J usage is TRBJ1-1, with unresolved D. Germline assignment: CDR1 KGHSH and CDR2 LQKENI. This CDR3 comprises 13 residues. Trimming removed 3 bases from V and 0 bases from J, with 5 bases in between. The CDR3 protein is CASSPDVNTEAFF. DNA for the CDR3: TGTGCCAGCTCACCGGACGTGAACACTGAAGCTTTCTTT.

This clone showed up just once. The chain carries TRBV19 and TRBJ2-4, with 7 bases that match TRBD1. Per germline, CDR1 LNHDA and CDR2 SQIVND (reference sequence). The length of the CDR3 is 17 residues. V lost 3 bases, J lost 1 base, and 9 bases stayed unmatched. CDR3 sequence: CASSIYPTGSAKNIQYF. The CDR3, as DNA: TGTGCCAGTAGTATCTACCCGACAGGGTCTGCCAAAAACATTCAGTACTTC. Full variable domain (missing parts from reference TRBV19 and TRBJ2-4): DGGITQSPKYLFRKEGQNVTLSCEQNLNHDAMYWYRQDPGQGLRLIYYSQIVNDFQKGDIAEGYSVSREKKESFPLTVTSAQKNPTAFYLCASSIYPTGSAKNIQYFGAGTRLSVL.

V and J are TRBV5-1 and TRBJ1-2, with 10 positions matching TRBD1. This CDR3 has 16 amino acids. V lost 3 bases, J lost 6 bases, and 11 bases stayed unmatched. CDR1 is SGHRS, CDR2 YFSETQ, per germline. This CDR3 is CASSSTPGQGSHGYTF. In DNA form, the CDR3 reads TGCGCCAGCAGCTCGACCCCGGGACAGGGGAGTCATGGCTACACCTTC.

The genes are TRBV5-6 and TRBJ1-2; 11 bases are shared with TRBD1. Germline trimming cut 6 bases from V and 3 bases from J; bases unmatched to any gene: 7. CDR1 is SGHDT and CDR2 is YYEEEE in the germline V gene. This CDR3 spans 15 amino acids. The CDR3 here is CASTRMDRGHYGYTF. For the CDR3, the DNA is TGTGCCAGCACAAGAATGGACAGGGGGCACTATGGCTACACCTTC.

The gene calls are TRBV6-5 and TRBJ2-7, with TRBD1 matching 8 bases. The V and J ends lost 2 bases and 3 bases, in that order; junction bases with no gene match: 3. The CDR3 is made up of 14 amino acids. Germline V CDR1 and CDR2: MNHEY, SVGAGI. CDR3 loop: CASSYGTGGYEQYF. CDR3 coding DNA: TGTGCCAGCAGTTACGGCACAGGGGGCTACGAGCAGTACTTC.

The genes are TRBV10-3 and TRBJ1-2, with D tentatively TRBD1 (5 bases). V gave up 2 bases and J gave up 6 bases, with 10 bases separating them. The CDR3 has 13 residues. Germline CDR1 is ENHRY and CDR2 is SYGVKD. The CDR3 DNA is TGTGCCATCAGTGAGGGCAGGGTTGATGGCTACACCTTC. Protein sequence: CAISEGRVDGYTF.

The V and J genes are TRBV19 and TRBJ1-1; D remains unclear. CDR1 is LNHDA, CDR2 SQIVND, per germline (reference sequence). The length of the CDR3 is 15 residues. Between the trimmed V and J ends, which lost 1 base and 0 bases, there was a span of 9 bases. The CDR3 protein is CASSIGTVMNTEAFF. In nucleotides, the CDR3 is TGTGCCAGTAGTATAGGGACTGTTATGAACACTGAAGCTTTCTTT.

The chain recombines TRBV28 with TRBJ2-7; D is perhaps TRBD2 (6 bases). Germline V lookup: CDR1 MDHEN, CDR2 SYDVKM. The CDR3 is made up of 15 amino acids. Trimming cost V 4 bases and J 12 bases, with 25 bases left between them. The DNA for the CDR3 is TGTGCCAGCAGTTCGGCTAGCGCACATCGCCCAGGCGGGTACTTC. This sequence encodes CASSSASAHRPGGYF.

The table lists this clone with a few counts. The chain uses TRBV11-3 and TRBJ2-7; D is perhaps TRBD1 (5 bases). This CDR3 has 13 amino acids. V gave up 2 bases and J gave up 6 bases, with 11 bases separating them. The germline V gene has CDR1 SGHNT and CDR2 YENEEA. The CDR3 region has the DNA TGTGCCAGCAGCTTATCAGGGCGAGGCGAGCAGTACTTC. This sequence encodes CASSLSGRGEQYF.

CDR3 coding DNA: TGTGCCAGCAGCTCACTAGCGTCTATTTACAATGAGCAGTTCTTC. This sequence encodes CASSSLASIYNEQFF. The chain links TRBV7-3 to TRBJ2-1; 7 nucleotides align to TRBD2. The V gene end was trimmed by 4 bases and the J gene end by 4 bases; junction bases not matched to a gene: 7. CDR1 and CDR2 from the germline V gene are SGHTA and FQGTGA. The length of the CDR3 is 15 residues.

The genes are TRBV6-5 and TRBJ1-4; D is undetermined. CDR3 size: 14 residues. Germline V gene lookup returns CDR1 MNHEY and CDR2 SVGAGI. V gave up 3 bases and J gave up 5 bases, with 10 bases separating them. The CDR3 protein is CASSYGKANEKLFF. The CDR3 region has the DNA TGTGCCAGCAGTTATGGGAAGGCGAATGAAAAACTGTTTTTT.

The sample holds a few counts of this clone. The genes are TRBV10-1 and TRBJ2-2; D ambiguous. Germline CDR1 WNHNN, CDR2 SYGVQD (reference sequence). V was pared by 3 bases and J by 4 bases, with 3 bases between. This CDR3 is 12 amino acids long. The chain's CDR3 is CASSDGTGELFF. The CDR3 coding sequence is TGCGCCAGCAGTGACGGCACCGGGGAGCTGTTTTTT.